Below are 14 T cell receptor beta chains sequenced from a single sample in a study of cytomegalovirus exposure and HLA in healthy donors. The PCR used 60 Vbeta and 13 Jbeta primers. The data were produced by immunoSEQ multiplex PCR, yet TCRdb's version contains in-frame clones alone and is incomplete. This table holds fewer than 110,000 clones, 81% found once. The sample comprised PBMCs. The receptors originated from a man aged 25 to 40 in good health and CMV-seronegative.

This clone appeared a single time. The rearrangement links TRBV19 to TRBJ2-5; perhaps TRBD1 as D (6 bases). Germline lookup yields CDR1 LNHDA and CDR2 SQIVND (reference sequence). The CDR3 totals 13 residues. Trimming pared 3 bases from V and 5 bases from J, leaving 10 bases between. The CDR3 DNA is TGTGCCAGTAGTATTGGGGACAAGGAGACCCAGTACTTC. This sequence encodes CASSIGDKETQYF.

This clone has more than one count but fewer than ten. This sequence joins TRBV6-1 and TRBJ1-4; TRBD1 matches at 8 bases. V was clipped by 1 base and J by 6 bases; unmatched bases: 1. This CDR3 is 14 amino acids long. Per germline, CDR1 MNHNS and CDR2 SASEGT. This CDR3 is CASSEGTGYEKLFF. The CDR3, as DNA: TGTGCCAGCAGTGAAGGGACAGGGTATGAAAAACTGTTTTTT.

This clone has more than one count but fewer than ten. This chain connects TRBV7-8 to TRBJ2-5, with 9 bases matching TRBD1. The germline V gene encodes CDR1 SGHVS and CDR2 FQNEAQ. The CDR3 sequence is 15 residues long. V was clipped by 0 bases and J by 3 bases; unmatched bases: 2. This CDR3 reads CASSLAGTGKETQYF. For the CDR3, the DNA is TGTGCCAGCAGCTTAGCCGGGACAGGGAAAGAGACCCAGTACTTC.

This sequence joins TRBV19 and TRBJ1-1; D unclear. Germline loops: CDR1 LNHDA, CDR2 SQIVND (reference sequence). The V gene lost 5 bases and the J gene lost 8 bases, with 12 bases spanning the gap. The CDR3 contains 12 residues. For the CDR3, the DNA is TGTGCCAGTAGTGCCCAAAGCCCCGAAGCTTTCTTT. Translation: CASSAQSPEAFF.

This clone was picked up one time. The V and J genes are TRBV9 and TRBJ2-7, with TRBD1 as a possible D gene (6 bases). CDR1 and CDR2 (germline): SGDLS, YYNGEE. Trimming left V 0 bases short and J 2 bases short, with 9 bases between. This CDR3 spans 14 amino acids. The CDR3 coding sequence is TGTGCCAGCAGCGTAGAGGGGGACCCCTACGAGCAGTACTTC. It is translated as CASSVEGDPYEQYF.

The chain combines TRBV9 with TRBJ1-3; D is uncertain. V was clipped by 3 bases and J by 0 bases, with 7 bases between them. There are 14 residues in the CDR3. Germline values: CDR1 SGDLS, CDR2 YYNGEE. CDR3 nucleotides: TGTGCCAGCAGCGCCCCTCCCTCTGGAAACACCATATATTTT. Amino acids: CASSAPPSGNTIYF.

The V gene is TRBV7-2, the J gene TRBJ2-1, with a possible D match to TRBD2 (5 bases). This CDR3 spans 13 amino acids. V was cut by 6 bases and J by 10 bases, with 16 bases left in between. Germline V gives CDR1 SGHTA, CDR2 FQGNSA. CDR3 residues: CASRYALGGEQFF. The CDR3 DNA sequence: TGTGCCAGCAGATACGCACTCGGCGGGGAGCAGTTCTTC.

This clone was found once. This chain uses TRBV29-1 with TRBJ1-2; D is possibly TRBD1 (6 bases). V lost 7 bases, J lost 3 bases, and 18 bases lay in between. This CDR3 comprises 14 residues. The germline CDR1 and CDR2 sequences are SQVTM and ANQGSEA. CDR3 protein: CSAKTGTQDYGYTF. For the CDR3, the DNA is TGCAGCGCCAAGACAGGCACTCAGGACTATGGCTACACCTTC.

The chain joins TRBV5-1 to TRBJ2-1, with TRBD2 matching over 8 bases. There are 15 residues in the CDR3. The germline gives CDR1 SGHRS, CDR2 YFSETQ. V dropped 7 bases and J dropped 1; count of bases not matched to a gene: 7. Written as DNA, the CDR3 is TGCGCCAGCCCGCGGGGGGAGGTGTCCTACAATGAGCAGTTCTTC. It yields the protein CASPRGEVSYNEQFF.

The chain joins TRBV7-8 to TRBJ1-5, with 7 nucleotides matching TRBD1. Germline values: CDR1 SGHVS, CDR2 FQNEAQ. Unmatched junction bases numbered 3, after V lost 5 bases and J lost 2 bases. The CDR3 loop spans 14 amino acids. CDR3 bases: TGTGCCAGCAGCACTACAGGGGGCAATCAGCCCCAGCATTTT. Translating gives CASSTTGGNQPQHF.

This chain joins TRBV18 and TRBJ1-1, with D tentatively TRBD1 (6 bases). Germline-derived CDR1 and CDR2 are KGHSH and LQKENI. V gave up 6 bases and J gave up 1 base, with 21 bases separating them. This CDR3 is 17 amino acids long. The CDR3 region has the DNA TGTGCCAGCTCCCGCGCCGAGCGGGGGCAGGGGAACACTGAAGCTTTCTTT. As protein: CASSRAERGQGNTEAFF.

The V call is TRBV7-6, the J call TRBJ2-3; D possibly corresponds to TRBD2 (6 bases). The CDR3 runs to 14 residues. V shed 8 bases and J shed 6 bases, with 18 bases lying between them. Germline V gene lookup returns CDR1 SGHVS and CDR2 FNYEAQ. CDR3 amino acids: CASGAGRSGDTQYF. CDR3 coding DNA: TGTGCCAGCGGCGCGGGGAGATCCGGGGATACGCAGTATTTT.

This clone was counted once. The CDR3 bases are TGTGCCAGCAGCAAAGCACAAGACAGAGCATACCAGCCCCAGCATTTT. Its protein is CASSKAQDRAYQPQHF. The rearrangement links TRBV21-1 to TRBJ1-5; the DNA was not compared with TRBD1, the D call given in the table. TRBV21-1 has pseudogene status. The CDR3 spans 16 residues.

The chain joins TRBV6-1 to TRBJ2-3; TRBD1 agrees at 10 bases. The CDR3 extends over 15 amino acids. Trimming cost V 5 bases and J 5 bases; bases outside gene matches: 7. CDR1 is MNHNS and CDR2 is SASEGT in the germline V gene. CDR3 nucleotide sequence: TGTGCCAGCAGTCCCCGGGACAGGGGTCAAGATACGCAGTATTTT. Encoded protein: CASSPRDRGQDTQYF.